The following is a T cell receptor (beta chain) sequence with its context. This sample was taken from a study of Graves' ophthalmopathy and Graves' hyperthyroidism. Unmatched junction bases numbered 12, after V lost 5 bases and J lost 3 bases. This CDR3 comprises 16 residues. CDR1 is SGHVS, CDR2 FNYEAQ, per germline. Amplification from RNA transcripts yielded the TCR beta CDR3 regions. The first-round RT-PCR employed HTBI primers together with the Qiagen OneStep RT-PCR kit. A multiplex PCR was then performed as the second round. One entry per CDR3 protein results from TCRdb running MiXCR on the multiplex PCR reads. The sample records about 240,000 distinct CDR3 sequences, 45% to 55% being singletons.

V is TRBV7-6 and J is TRBJ2-5; 7 bases fit TRBD1. The TCR sequence derives from an adult man with Graves' ophthalmopathy. The sequencing sample was made of peripheral blood. This CDR3 is CASSQGLGQPEETQYF. The CDR3 region has the DNA TGTGCCAGCAGCCAAGGACTGGGACAGCCGGAAGAGACCCAGTACTTC. The full variable domain, in which reference TRBV7-6 and TRBJ2-5 provide the parts outside the CDR3, is GAGVSQSPRYKVTKRGQDVALRCDPISGHVSLYWYRQALGQGPEFLTYFNYEAQQDKSGLPNDRFSAERPEGSISTLTIQRTEQRDSAMYRCASSQGLGQPEETQYFGPGTRLLVL.